This T cell receptor beta chain is from a study of human T cells and chemical hapten exposure. The ends were cut back, 5 bases at V and 5 bases at J, with 15 bases in the middle. CDR1 and CDR2 from the germline V gene are DFQATT and SNEGSKA (reference sequence). The length of the CDR3 is 13 residues. As to time point: patch test 1, 2 weeks after DPC sensitization. Treatment described: therapeutic diphenylcyclopropenone sensitization with weekly scalp DPC. Via MiXCR, TCRdb re-called the RACE reads, giving one row per CDR3 protein. The repertoire includes 150,000 to 200,000 distinct CDR3 sequences, about 20% of them detected once, and under 8.5% sits in the top ten.

The clonotype was recovered from a woman aged 45-65 years with alopecia areata. Some clones in this sample may be carry-over from other donors' samples. The J gene is TRBJ2-5, the V gene TRBV20-1; TRBD2 might be the D (5 bases). The source material was whole blood, sampled in connection with sensitization to the hapten diphenylcyclopropenone (DPC). CDR3 bases: TGCAGTGCTGGGCCCTCACGAGGGGAGACCCAGTACTTC. Amino acid sequence: CSAGPSRGETQYF.